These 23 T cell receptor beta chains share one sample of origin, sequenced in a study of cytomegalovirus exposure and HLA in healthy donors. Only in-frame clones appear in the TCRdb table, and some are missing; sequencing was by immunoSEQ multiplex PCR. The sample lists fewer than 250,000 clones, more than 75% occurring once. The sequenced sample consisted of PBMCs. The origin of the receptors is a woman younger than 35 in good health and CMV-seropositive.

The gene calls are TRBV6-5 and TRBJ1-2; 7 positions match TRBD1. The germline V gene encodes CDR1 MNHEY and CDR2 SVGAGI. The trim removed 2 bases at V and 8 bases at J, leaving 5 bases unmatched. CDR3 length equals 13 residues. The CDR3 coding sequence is TGTGCCAGCAGTTACCGAAGACAGGGAGGCTACACCTTC. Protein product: CASSYRRQGGYTF.

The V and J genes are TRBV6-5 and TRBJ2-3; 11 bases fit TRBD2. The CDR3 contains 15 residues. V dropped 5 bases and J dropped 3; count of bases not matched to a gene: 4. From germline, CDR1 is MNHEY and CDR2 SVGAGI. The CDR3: CASSKTSGVTDTQYF. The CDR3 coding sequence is TGTGCCAGCAGTAAGACTAGCGGGGTTACAGATACGCAGTATTTT.

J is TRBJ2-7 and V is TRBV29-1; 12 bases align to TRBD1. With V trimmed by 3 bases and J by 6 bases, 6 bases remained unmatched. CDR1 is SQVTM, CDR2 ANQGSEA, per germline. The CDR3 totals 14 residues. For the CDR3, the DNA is TGCAGCGTTGAGGGACAGGGGGCTTCTTTCGAGCAGTACTTC. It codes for CSVEGQGASFEQYF.

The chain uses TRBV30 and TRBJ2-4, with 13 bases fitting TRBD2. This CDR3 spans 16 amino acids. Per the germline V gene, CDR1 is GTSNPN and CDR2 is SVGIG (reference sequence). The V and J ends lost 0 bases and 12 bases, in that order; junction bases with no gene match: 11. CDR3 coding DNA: TGTGCCTGGAGTGTCCCCAGGACTAGCGGGAGTGAGGATCAGTACTTC. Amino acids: CAWSVPRTSGSEDQYF.

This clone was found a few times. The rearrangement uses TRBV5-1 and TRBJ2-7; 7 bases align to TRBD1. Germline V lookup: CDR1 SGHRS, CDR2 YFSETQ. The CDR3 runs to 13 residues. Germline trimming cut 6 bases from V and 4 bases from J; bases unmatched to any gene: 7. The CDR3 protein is CASTPTGRYEQYF. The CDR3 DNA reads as TGCGCCAGCACACCGACAGGGCGGTACGAGCAGTACTTC.

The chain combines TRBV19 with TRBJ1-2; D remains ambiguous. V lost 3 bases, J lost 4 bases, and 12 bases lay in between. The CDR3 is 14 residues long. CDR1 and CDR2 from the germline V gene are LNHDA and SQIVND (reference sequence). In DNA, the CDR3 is TGTGCCAGTAGTATCGGCACGGAGTTCTATGGCTACACCTTC. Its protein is CASSIGTEFYGYTF.

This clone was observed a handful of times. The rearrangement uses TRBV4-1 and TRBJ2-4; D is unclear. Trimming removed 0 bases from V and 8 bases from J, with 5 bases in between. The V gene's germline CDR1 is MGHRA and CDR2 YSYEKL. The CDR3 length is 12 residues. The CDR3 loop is CASSQEADIQYF. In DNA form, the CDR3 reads TGCGCCAGCAGCCAAGAGGCGGACATTCAGTACTTC.

In DNA, the CDR3 is TGTGCCAGCAGCCAAGCAAAGCGATTGAGCACAGATACGCAGTATTTT. Translation: CASSQAKRLSTDTQYF. The rearrangement links TRBV4-2 to TRBJ2-3, with D hard to call. Germline V gene sequence: CDR1 LGHNA, CDR2 YNFKEQ. This CDR3 is 16 amino acids long. V lost 1 base to trimming and J lost 0 bases, with 11 bases between them.

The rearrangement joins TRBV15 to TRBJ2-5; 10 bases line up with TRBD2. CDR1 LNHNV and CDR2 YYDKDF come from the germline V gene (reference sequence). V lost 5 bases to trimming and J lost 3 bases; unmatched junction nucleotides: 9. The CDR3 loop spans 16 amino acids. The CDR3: CATSFWTSGGEETQYF. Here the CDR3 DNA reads TGTGCCACCAGCTTTTGGACTAGCGGAGGGGAAGAGACCCAGTACTTC.

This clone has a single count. The CDR3 DNA follows: TGTGCCAGCAGCTTATCCGGGAATGAGCAGTTCTTC. Encoded protein: CASSLSGNEQFF. The chain uses TRBV11-2 and TRBJ2-1; D is unresolved. CDR3 length: 12 amino acids. Trimming left V 2 bases short and J 7 bases short, with 6 bases between. The germline gives CDR1 SGHAT, CDR2 FQNNGV.

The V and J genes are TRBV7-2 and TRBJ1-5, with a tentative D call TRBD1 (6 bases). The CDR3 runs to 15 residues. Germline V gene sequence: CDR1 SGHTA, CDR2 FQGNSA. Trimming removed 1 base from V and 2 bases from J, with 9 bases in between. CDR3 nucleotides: TGTGCCAGCAGCTTAGGGGCAGGGGGCAATCAGCCCCAGCATTTT. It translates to CASSLGAGGNQPQHF.

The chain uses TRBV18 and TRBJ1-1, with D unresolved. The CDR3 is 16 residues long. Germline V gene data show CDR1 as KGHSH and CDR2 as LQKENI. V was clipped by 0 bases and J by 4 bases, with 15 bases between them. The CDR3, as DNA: TGTGCCAGCTCACCACCCCAGGCCGTTCTTGGCACTGAAGCTTTCTTT. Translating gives CASSPPQAVLGTEAFF.

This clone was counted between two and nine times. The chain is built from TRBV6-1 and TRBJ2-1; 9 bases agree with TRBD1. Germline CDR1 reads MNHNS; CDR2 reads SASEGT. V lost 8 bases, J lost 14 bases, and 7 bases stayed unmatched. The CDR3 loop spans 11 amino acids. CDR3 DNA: TGTGCCAGCTTACAGACAGGGGGAAAGTTCTTC. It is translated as CASLQTGGKFF.

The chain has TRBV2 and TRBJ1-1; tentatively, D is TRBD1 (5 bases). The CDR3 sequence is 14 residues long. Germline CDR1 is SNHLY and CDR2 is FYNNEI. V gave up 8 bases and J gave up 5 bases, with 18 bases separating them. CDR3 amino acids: CASSQGGSRTEAFF. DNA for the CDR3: TGTGCCAGCTCCCAGGGCGGGAGTAGAACTGAAGCTTTCTTT.

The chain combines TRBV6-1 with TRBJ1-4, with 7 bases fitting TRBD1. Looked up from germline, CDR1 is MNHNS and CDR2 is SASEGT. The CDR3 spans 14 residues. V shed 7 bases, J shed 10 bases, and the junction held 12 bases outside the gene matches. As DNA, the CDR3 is TGTGCCAGCAACCCGACAGGGCGCCTAGGAAAACTGTTTTTT. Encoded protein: CASNPTGRLGKLFF.

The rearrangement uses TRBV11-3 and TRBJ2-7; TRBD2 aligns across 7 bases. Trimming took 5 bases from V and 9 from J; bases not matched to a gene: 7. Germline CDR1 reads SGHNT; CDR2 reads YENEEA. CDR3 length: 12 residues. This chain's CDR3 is CASSPGEGRQYF. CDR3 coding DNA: TGTGCCAGCAGCCCCGGGGAGGGGAGGCAGTACTTC. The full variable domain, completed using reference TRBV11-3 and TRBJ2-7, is EAGVVQSPRYKIIEKKQPVAFWCNPISGHNTLYWYLQNLGQGPELLIRYENEEAVDDSQLPKDRFSAERLKGVDSTLKIQPAELGDSAVYLCASSPGEGRQYFGPGTRLTVT.

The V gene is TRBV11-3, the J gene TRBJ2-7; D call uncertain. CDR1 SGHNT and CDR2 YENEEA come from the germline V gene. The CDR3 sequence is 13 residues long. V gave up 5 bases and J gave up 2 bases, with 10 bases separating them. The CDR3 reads CASSAYSTYEQYF. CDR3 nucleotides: TGTGCCAGCAGCGCCTACTCAACCTACGAGCAGTACTTC.

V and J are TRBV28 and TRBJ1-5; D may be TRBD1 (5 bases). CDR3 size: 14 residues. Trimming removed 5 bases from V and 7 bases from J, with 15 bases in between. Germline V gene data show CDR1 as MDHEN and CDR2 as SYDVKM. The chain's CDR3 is CASSIAGRRQPQHF. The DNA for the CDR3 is TGTGCCAGCAGTATTGCAGGGCGGCGACAGCCCCAGCATTTT.

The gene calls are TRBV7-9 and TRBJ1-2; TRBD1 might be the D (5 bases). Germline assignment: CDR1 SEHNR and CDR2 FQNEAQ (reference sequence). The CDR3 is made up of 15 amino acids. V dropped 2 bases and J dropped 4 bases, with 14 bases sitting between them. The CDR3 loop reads CASSLLETDVYGYTF. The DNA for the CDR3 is TGTGCCAGCAGCTTACTTGAGACAGATGTCTATGGCTACACCTTC.

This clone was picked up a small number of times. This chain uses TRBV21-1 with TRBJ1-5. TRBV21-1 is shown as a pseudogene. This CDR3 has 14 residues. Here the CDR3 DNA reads TGTGCCAGCTCCGGGACTATGATGTATCAGCCCCAGCATTTT. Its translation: CASSGTMMYQPQHF.

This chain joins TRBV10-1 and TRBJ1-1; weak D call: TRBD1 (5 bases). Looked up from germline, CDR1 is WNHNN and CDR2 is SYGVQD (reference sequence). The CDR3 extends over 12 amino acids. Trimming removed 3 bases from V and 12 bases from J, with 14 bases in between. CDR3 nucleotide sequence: TGCGCCAGCAGTGAAGCGCAGGGCGGGACTTTCTTT. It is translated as CASSEAQGGTFF.

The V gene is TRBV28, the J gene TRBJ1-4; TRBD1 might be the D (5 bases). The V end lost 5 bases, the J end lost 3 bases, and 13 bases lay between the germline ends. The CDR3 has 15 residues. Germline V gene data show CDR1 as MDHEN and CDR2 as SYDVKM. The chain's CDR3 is CASSPLGGANEKLFF. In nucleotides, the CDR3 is TGTGCCAGCAGTCCCCTGGGGGGGGCTAATGAAAAACTGTTTTTT.

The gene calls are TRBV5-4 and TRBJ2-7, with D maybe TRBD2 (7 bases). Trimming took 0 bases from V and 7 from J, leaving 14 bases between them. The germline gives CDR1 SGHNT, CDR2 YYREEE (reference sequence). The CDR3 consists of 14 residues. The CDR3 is CASSLAGGRQEQYF. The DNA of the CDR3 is TGTGCCAGCAGCTTGGCCGGGGGGCGCCAGGAGCAGTACTTC.